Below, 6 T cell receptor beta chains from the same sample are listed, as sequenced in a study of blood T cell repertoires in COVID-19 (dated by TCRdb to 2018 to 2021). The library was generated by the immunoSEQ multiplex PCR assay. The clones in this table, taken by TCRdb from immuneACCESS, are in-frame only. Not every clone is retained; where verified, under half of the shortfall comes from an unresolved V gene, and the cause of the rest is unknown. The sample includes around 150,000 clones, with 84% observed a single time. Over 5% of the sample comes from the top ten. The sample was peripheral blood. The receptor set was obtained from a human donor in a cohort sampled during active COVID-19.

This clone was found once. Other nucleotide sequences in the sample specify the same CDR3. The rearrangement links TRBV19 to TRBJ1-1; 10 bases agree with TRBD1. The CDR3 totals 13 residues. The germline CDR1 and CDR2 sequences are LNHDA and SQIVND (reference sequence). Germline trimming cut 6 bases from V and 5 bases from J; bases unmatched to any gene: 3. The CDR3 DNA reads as TGTGCCAGTAGGCGGGACAGGGGAACTGAAGCTTTCTTT. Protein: CASRRDRGTEAFF.

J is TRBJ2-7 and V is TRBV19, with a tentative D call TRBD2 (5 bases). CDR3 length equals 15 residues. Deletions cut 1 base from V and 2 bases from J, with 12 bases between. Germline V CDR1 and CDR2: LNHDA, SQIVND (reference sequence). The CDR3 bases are TGTGCCAGTAGTATAGGGGCGGGTGACCCCTACGAGCAGTACTTC. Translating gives CASSIGAGDPYEQYF.

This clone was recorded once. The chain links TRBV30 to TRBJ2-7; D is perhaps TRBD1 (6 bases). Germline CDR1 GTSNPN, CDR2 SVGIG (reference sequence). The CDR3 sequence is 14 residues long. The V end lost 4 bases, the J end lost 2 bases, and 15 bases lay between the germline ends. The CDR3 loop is CAWTGWQGPYEQYF. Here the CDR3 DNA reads TGTGCCTGGACCGGGTGGCAGGGGCCCTACGAGCAGTACTTC. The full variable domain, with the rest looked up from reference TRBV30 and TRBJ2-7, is SQTIHQWPATLVQPVGSPLSLECTVEGTSNPNLYWYRQAAGRGLQLLFYSVGIGQISSEVPQNLSASRPQDRQFILSSKKLLLSDSGFYLCAWTGWQGPYEQYFGPGTRLTVT.

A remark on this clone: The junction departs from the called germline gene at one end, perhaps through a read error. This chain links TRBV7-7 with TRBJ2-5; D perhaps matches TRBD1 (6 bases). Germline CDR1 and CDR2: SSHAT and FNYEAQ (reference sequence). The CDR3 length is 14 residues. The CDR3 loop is CASSFSRGQETQYF. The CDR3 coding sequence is TGTGCTAGCAGCTTTTCTAGGGGGCAAGAGACCCAGTACTTC.

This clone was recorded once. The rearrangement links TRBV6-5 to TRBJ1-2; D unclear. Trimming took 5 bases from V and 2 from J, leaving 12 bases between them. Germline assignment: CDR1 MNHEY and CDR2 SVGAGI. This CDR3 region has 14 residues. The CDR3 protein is CASSPRQTNYGYTF. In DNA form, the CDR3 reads TGTGCCAGCAGTCCTCGGCAGACAAACTATGGCTACACCTTC.

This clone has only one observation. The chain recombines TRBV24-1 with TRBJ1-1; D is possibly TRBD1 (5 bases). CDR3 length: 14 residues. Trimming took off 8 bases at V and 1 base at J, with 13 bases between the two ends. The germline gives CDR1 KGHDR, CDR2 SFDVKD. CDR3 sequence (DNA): TGTGCCACCACCCCCGGGGGGGAGAACACTGAAGCTTTCTTT. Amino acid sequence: CATTPGGENTEAFF.